This T cell receptor beta chain was captured by sequencing in a study of PD-L1 blockade in urothelial cancer. Study information: Of prior chemotherapy regimens, patients had received between 0 and 3. T cells numbered a median of approximately 140,000 in the blood samples.

Germline V gene data show CDR1 as SGHRS and CDR2 as YFSETQ. The CDR3 has 15 residues. The V and J ends lost 7 bases and 2 bases respectively, with 17 bases between them. Patients suffered from locally advanced or metastatic urothelial carcinoma. Some clones are missing from TCRdb's copy, which holds only in-frame ones; the method was immunoSEQ multiplex PCR. The table lists about 38,000 clones, about four fifths of them singletons, with roughly a sixth in the top ten. This receptor was obtained from a man aged 55 to 70 with urothelial cancer. The input for sequencing was PBMCs, taken around atezolizumab (anti-PD-L1) treatment. The chain joins TRBV5-1 to TRBJ2-3; tentative D call: TRBD2 (7 bases). The CDR3, as DNA: TGCGCCAGCCGGAGGGGGGGGGACCACACAGATACGCAGTATTTT. Amino acid sequence: CASRRGGDHTDTQYF.